This T cell receptor (beta chain) was identified during a study of monozygotic twins with inflammatory bowel disease. Two nested PCRs, run for roughly 17 and 9 cycles, were applied to TCRalpha and TCRbeta cDNA. Each CDR3 protein gets one entry in TCRdb, which reprocessed the 5' RACE reads and gives no DNA. The table for this sample gives hundreds of thousands of distinct CDR3 sequences. An approximately 2.5 ml blood sample was drawn per donor. Points from the study as a whole: Possibly reflecting limited power, no difference in repertoire similarity was found between concordant and discordant twins.

The CDR3 totals 17 residues. As for this clonotype: What it binds is not known.

This TCR derives from a human donor with ulcerative colitis or Crohn's disease, or a healthy co-twin of an affected twin (not recorded which). The chain couples TRBV12-3 or TRBV12-4 to TRBJ2-6. Sequencing used blood. The CDR3 region is CASTVAGVDSGANVLTF.